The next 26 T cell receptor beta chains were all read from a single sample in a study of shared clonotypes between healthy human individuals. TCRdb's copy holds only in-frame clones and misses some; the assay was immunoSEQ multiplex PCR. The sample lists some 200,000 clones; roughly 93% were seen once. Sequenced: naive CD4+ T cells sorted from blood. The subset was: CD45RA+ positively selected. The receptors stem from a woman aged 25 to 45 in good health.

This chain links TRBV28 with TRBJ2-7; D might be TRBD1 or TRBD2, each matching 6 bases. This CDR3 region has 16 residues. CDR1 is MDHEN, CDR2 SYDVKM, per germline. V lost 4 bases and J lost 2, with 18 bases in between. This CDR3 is CASSSIYDRRAYEQYF. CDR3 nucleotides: TGTGCCAGCAGTTCGATCTATGACAGGAGGGCCTACGAGCAGTACTTC.

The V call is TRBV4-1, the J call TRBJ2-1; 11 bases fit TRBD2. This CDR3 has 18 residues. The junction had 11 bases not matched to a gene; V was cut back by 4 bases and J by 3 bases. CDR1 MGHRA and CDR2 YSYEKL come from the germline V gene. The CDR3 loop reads CASSLGEASGRNYNEQFF. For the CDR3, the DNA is TGCGCCAGCAGCCTCGGGGAGGCTAGCGGGAGGAACTACAATGAGCAGTTCTTC.

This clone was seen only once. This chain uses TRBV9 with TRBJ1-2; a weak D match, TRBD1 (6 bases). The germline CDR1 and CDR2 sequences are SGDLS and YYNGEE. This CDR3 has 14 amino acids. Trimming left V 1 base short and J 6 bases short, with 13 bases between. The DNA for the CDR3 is TGTGCCAGCAGCGTACAAACAGGGTACCATGGCTACACCTTC. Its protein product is CASSVQTGYHGYTF.

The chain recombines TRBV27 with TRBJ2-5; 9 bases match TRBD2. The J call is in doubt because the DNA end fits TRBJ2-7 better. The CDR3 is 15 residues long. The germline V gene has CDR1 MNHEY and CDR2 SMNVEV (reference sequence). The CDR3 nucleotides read TGTGCCAGCAGTGAAACTAGCGGGTACACCTACGAGCAGTACTTC. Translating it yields CASSETSGYTYEQYF.

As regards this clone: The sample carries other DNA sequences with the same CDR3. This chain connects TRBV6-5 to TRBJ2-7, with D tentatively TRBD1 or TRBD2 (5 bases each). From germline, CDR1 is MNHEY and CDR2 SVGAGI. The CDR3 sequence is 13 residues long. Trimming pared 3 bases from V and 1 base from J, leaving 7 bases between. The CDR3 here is CASSYGGSYEQYF. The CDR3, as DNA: TGTGCCAGCAGTTATGGGGGTTCCTACGAGCAGTACTTC.

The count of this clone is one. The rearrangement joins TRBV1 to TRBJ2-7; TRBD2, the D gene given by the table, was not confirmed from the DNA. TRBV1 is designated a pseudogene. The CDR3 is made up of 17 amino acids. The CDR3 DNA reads TGCACCAGCAGCCCCCGGACTAGCGGGAGGCTACCCTACGAGCAGTACTTC. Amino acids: CTSSPRTSGRLPYEQYF.

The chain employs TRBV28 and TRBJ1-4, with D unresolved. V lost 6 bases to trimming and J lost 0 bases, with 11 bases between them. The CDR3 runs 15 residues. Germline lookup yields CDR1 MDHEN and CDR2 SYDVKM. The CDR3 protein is CASRGDLATNEKLFF. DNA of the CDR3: TGTGCCAGCAGGGGAGACCTTGCAACTAATGAAAAACTGTTTTTT.

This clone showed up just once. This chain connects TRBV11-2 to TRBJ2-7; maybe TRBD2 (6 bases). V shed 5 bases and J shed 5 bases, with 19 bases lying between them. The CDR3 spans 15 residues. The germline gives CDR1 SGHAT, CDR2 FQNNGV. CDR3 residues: CASSLGGGGFNEQYF. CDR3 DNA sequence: TGTGCCAGCAGCCTCGGGGGTGGGGGATTCAACGAGCAGTACTTC.

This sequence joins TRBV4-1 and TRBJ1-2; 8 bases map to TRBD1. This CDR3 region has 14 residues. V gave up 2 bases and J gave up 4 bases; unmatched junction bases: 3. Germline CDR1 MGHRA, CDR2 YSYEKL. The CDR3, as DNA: TGCGCCAGCAGCCAACCAACAGGGGGCTATGGCTACACCTTC. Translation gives CASSQPTGGYGYTF.

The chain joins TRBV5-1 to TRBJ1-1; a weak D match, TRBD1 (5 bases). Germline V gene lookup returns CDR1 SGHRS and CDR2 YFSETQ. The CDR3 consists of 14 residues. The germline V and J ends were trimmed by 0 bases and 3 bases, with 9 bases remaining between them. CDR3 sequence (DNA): TGCGCCAGCAGCTTGGGACAGCTCGACACTGAAGCTTTCTTT. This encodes CASSLGQLDTEAFF.

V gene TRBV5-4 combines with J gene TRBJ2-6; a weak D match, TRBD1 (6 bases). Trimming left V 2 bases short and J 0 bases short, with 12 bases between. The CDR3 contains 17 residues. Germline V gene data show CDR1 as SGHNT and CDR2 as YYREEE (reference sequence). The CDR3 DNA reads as TGTGCCAGCAGCTTAGGACAGCCCAACTCTGGGGCCAACGTCCTGACTTTC. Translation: CASSLGQPNSGANVLTF.

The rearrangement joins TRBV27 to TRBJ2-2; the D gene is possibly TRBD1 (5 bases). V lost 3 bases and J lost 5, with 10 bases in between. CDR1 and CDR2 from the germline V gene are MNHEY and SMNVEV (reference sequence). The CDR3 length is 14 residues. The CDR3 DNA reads TGTGCCAGCAGTTTTTACCGACAGACCGGGGAGCTGTTTTTT. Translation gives CASSFYRQTGELFF.

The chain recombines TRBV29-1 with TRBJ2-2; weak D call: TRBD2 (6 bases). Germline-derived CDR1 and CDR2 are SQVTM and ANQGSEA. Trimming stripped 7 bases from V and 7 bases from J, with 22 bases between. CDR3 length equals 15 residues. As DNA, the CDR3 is TGCAGCGCCAGAGCCGGGACTTATAAAGTCGGGGAGCTGTTTTTT. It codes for CSARAGTYKVGELFF.

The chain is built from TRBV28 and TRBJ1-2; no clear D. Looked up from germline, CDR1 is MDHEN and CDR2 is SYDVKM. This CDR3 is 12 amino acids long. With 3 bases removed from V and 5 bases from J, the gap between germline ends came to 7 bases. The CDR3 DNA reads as TGTGCCAGCAGTTTCGGTGAATATGGCTACACCTTC. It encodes CASSFGEYGYTF.

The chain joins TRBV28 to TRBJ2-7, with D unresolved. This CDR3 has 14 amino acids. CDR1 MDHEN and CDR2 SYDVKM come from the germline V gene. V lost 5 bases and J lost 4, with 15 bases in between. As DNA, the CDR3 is TGTGCCAGCAGTACCCCACCGACTCGTTACGAGCAGTACTTC. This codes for CASSTPPTRYEQYF. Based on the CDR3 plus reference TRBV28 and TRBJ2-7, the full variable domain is DVKVTQSSRYLVKRTGEKVFLECVQDMDHENMFWYRQDPGLGLRLIYFSYDVKMKEKGDIPEGYSVSREKKERFSLILESASTNQTSMYLCASSTPPTRYEQYFGPGTRLTVT.

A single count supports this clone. The CDR3 DNA is TGTGCCTGGAGTGTAGCCCGGACAGGGTCTAACACTGAAGCTTTCTTT. Amino acid sequence: CAWSVARTGSNTEAFF. V and J are TRBV30 and TRBJ1-1; 8 bases match TRBD1. The ends lost 0 bases at V and 2 bases at J; junction bases unmatched: 8. The CDR3 totals 16 residues. The germline V gene has CDR1 GTSNPN and CDR2 SVGIG (reference sequence).

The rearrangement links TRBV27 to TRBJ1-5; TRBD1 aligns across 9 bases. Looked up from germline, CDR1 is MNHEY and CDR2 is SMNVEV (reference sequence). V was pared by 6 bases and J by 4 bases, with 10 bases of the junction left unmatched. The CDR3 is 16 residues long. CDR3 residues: CASSPLGQGRNQPQHF. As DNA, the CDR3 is TGTGCCAGCAGCCCCTTGGGACAGGGTCGTAATCAGCCCCAGCATTTT.

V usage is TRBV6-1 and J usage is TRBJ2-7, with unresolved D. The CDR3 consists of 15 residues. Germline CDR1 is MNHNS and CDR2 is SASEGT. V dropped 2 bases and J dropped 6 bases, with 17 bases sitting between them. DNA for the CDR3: TGTGCCAGCAGTGAACGCCGTATTAGACTCCCCGAGCAGTACTTC. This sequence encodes CASSERRIRLPEQYF.

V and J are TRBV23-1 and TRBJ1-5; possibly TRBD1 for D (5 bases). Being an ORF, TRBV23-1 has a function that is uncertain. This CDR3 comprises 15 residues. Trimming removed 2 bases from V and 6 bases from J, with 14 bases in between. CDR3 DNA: TGCGCCAGCAGTCAACCACCGGGACGAACTCAGCCCCAGCATTTT. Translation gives CASSQPPGRTQPQHF.

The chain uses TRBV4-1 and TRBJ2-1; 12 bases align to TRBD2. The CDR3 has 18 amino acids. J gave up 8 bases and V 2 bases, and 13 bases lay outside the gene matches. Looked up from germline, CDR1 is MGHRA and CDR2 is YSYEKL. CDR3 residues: CASSQPPLTSGRVDEQFF. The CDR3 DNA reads TGCGCCAGCAGCCAACCTCCCTTGACTAGCGGGAGAGTGGATGAGCAGTTCTTC.

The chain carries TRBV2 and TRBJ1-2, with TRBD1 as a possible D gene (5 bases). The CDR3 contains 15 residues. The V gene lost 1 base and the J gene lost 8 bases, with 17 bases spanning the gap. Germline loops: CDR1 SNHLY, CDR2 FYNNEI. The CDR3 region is CASSEGQGGGIGYTF. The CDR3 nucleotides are TGTGCCAGCAGTGAAGGGCAGGGTGGGGGGATAGGCTACACCTTC.

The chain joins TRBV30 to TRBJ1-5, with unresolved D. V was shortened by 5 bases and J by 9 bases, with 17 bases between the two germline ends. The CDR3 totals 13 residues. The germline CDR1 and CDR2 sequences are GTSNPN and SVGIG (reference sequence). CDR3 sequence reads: CAWQPTGFGPQHF. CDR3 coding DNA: TGTGCCTGGCAACCCACCGGTTTCGGGCCCCAGCATTTT.

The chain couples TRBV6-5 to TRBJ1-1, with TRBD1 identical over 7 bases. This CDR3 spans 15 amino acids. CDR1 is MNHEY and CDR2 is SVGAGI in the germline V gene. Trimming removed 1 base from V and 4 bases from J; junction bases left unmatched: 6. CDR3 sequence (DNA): TGTGCCAGCAGTTACTACCAGGGGGTGAGCACTGAAGCTTTCTTT. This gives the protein CASSYYQGVSTEAFF.

Here the CDR3 DNA reads TGTGCCAGCAGTCCCGCTCCGGGGGGCAATCAGCCCCAGCATTTT. This sequence encodes CASSPAPGGNQPQHF. This chain links TRBV7-8 with TRBJ1-5, with D perhaps matching TRBD1 (5 bases). Trimming cost V 6 bases and J 2 bases, with 14 bases left between them. Germline CDR1 and CDR2: SGHVS and FQNEAQ. CDR3 length equals 15 residues.

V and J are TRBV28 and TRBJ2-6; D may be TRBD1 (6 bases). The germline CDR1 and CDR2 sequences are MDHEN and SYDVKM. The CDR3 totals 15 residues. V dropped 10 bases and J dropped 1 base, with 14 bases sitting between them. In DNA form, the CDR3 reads TGTGCCACACAGGGATTTAGGTCTGGGGCCAACGTCCTGACTTTC. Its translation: CATQGFRSGANVLTF.

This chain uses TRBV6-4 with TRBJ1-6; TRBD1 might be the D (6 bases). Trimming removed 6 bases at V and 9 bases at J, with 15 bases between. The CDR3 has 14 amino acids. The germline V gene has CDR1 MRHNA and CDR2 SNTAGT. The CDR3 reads CASSEQGSGSPLHF. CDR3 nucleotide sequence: TGTGCCAGCAGCGAGCAGGGGTCTGGTTCACCCCTCCACTTT.